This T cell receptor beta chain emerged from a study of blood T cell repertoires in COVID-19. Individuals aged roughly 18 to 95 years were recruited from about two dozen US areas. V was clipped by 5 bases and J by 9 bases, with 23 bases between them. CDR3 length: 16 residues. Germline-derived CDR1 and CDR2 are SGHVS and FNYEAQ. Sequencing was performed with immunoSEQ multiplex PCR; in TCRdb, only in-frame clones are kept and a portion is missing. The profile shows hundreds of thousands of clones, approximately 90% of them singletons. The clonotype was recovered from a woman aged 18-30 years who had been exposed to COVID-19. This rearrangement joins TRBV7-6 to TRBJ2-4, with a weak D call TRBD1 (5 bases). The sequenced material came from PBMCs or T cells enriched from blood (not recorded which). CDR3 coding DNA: TGTGCCAGCAGCCTTGGGTCCACAGGTGCCGTGGGCATTCAGTACTTC. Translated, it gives CASSLGSTGAVGIQYF. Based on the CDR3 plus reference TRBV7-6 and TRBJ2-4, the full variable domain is GAGVSQSPRYKVTKRGQDVALRCDPISGHVSLYWYRQALGQGPEFLTYFNYEAQQDKSGLPNDRFSAERPEGSISTLTIQRTEQRDSAMYRCASSLGSTGAVGIQYFGAGTRLSVL.